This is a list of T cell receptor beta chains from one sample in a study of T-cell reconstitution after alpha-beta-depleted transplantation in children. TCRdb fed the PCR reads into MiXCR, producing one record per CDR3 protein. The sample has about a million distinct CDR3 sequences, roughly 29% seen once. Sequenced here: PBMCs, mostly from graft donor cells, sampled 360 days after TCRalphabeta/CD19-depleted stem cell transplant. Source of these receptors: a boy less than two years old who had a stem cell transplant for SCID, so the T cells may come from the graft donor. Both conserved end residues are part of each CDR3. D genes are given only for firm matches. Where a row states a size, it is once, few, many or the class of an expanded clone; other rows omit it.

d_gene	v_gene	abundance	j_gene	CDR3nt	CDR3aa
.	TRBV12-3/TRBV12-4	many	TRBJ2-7	TGTGCCAGCAGTCCCGGGACCACCTACGAGCAGTACTTC	CASSPGTTYEQYF
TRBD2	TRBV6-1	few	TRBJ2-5	TGTGCCAGCAGTGAAGAACTAGCGGGGGGGATCCAAGAGACCCAGTACTTC	CASSEELAGGIQETQYF
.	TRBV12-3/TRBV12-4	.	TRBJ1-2	TGTGCCAGCAGTTTAGCGCCGGGGCTTGGCTACACCTTC	CASSLAPGLGYTF
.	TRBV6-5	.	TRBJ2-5	TGTGCCAGCAGTTACTCGATCAGGGAGACCCAGTACTTC	CASSYSIRETQYF
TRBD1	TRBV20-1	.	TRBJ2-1	TGCAGTGCTAGAGATCCTCTATACCAGGGGACAGGGGGTCACGATGAGCAGTTCTTC	CSARDPLYQGTGGHDEQFF
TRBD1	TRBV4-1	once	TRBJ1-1	TGCGCCAGCAGCCCCTGGCAGGGGGGTCGGACTGAAGCTTTCTTT	CASSPWQGGRTEAFF
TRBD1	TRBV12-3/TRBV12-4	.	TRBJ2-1	TGTGCCAGCAGAAGACAGGGGAATGAGCAGTTCTTC	CASRRQGNEQFF
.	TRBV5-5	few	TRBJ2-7	TGTGCCAGCAGCTTGGCCGCAGGGGGGACCTACGAGCAGTACTTC	CASSLAAGGTYEQYF
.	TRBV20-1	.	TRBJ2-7	TGCAGTGCTAGAGGCGGGGCACGCGGCGAGCAGTACTTC	CSARGGARGEQYF
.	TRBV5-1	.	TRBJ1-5	TGCGCCAGCAGAGGGGGGGATCCTCATAGCAATCAGCCCCAGCATTTT	CASRGGDPHSNQPQHF
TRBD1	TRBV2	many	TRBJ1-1	TGTGCCAGCAGTGTCCATGGGACAGGGGGAACTGAAGCTTTCTTT	CASSVHGTGGTEAFF
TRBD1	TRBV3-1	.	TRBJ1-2	TGTGCCAGCAGTCCATCGGGACAGGGGACCTATGGCTACACCTTC	CASSPSGQGTYGYTF
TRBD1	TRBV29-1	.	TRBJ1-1	TGCAGCGCCGACAGGGTGGGGACTGAAGCTTTCTTT	CSADRVGTEAFF
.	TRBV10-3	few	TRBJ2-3	TGTGCCATCAAACGCGCCCCTAGCACAGATACGCAGTATTTT	CAIKRAPSTDTQYF
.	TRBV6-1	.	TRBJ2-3	TGTGCCAGCTGCCCGTGGGGGGCCCCCCTCGCAGATACGCAGTATTTT	CASCPWGAPLADTQYF
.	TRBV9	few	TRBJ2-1	TGTGCCAGCAGCTCAGGGGATGTGTACAATGAGCAGTTCTTC	CASSSGDVYNEQFF
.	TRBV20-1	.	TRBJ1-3	TGCAGTGCTAGACGTCCGAGCGGAAACACCATATATTTT	CSARRPSGNTIYF
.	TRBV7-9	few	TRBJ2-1	TGTGCCAGCAGCTTGGGGCTAGCAGGGTGGGGCTACAATGAGCAGTTCTTC	CASSLGLAGWGYNEQFF
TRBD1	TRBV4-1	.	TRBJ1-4	TGCGCCAGCAGCCAACTGAGACAGGGGAATGAAAAACTGTTTTTT	CASSQLRQGNEKLFF
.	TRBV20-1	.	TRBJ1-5	TGCAGTGCTGGGCCGACAGCTAGCAATCAGCCCCAGCATTTT	CSAGPTASNQPQHF
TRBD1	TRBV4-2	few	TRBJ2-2	TGTGCCAGCAGCCACAGGGGGCTAGGGGCCGGGGAGCTGTTTTTT	CASSHRGLGAGELFF
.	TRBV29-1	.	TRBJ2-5	TGCAGCGTTGAGTTTAGTAAAGGGGAGACCCAGTACTTC	CSVEFSKGETQYF
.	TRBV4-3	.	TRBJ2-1	TGCGCCAGCAGCCAAGTAGGGGGGGCACGTCGCAATGAGCAGTTCTTC	CASSQVGGARRNEQFF
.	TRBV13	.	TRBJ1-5	TGTGCCAGGGGCTCCTGGGCCAGAAGCAATCAGCCCCAGCATTTT	CARGSWARSNQPQHF
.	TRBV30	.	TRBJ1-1	TGTGCCTGGAGTGTAATCGGGAACACTGAAGCTTTCTTT	CAWSVIGNTEAFF
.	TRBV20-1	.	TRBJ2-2	TGCAGTGCTAGACTACTGCACACCGGGGAGCTGTTTTTT	CSARLLHTGELFF
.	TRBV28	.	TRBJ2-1	TGTGCCAGCAACCGACCTATTTACCGGAGCTCCTACAATGAGCAGTTCTTC	CASNRPIYRSSYNEQFF
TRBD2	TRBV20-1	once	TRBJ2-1	TGCAGTGCAGGCAGCGGGGGGGACAATGAGCAGTTCTTC	CSAGSGGDNEQFF
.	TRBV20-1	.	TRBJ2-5	TGCAGTGGGCGCGAGACGAACAAAAGAGAGACCCAGTACTTC	CSGRETNKRETQYF